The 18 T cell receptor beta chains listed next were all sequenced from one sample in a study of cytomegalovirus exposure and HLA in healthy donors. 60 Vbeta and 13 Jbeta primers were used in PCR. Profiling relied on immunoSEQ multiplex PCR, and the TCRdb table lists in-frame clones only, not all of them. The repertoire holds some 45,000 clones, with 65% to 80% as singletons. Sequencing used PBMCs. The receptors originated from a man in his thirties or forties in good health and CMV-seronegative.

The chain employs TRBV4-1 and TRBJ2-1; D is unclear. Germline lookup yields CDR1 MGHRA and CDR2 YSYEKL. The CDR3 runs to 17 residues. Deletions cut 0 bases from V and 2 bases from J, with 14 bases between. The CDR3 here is CASSQDVESPTYNEQFF. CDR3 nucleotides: TGCGCCAGCAGCCAAGATGTCGAGTCACCAACCTACAATGAGCAGTTCTTC.

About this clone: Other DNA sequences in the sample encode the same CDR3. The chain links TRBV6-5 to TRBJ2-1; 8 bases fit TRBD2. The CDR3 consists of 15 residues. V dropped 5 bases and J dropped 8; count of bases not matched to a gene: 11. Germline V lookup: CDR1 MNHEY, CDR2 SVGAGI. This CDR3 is CASSPAGLGSYEQFF. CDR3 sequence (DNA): TGTGCCAGCAGTCCAGCGGGACTAGGTTCCTATGAGCAGTTCTTC.

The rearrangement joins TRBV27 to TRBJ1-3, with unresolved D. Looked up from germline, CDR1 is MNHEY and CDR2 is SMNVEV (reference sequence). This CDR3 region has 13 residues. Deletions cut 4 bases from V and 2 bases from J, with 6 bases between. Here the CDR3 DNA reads TGTGCCAGCAGTTCCCTTCCTGGAAACACCATATATTTT. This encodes CASSSLPGNTIYF.

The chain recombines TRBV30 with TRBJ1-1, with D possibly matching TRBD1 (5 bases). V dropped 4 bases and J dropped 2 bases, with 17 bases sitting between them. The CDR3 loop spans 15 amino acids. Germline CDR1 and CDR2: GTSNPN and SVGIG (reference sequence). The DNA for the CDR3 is TGTGCCTGGACACCTCCGCGGAGGGACAACACTGAAGCTTTCTTT. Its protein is CAWTPPRRDNTEAFF.

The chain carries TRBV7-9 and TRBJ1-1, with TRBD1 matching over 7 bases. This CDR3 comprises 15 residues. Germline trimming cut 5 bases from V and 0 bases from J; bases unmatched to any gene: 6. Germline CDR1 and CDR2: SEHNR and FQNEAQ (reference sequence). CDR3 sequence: CASSSPGQMNTEAFF. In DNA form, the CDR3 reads TGTGCCAGCAGCAGCCCGGGACAGATGAACACTGAAGCTTTCTTT.

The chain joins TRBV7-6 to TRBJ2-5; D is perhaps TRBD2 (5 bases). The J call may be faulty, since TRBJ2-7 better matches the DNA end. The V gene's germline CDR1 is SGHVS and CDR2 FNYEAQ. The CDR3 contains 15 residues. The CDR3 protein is CASSLLSLAGYEQYF. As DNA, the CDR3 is TGTGCCAGCAGCTTATTGTCTCTAGCTGGCTACGAGCAGTACTTC.

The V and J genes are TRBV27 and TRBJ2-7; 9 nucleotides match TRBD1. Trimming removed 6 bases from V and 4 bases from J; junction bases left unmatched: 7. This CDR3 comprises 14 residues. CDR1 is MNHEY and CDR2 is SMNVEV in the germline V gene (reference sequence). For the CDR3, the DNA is TGTGCCAGCAGAACCGGGACAGGGTTTTACGAGCAGTACTTC. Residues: CASRTGTGFYEQYF.

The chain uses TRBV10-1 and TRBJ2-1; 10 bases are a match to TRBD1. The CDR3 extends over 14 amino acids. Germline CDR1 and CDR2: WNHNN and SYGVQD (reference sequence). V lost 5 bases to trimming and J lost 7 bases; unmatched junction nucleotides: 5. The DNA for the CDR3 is TGCGCCAGCAGTCTAAGGGGACAGGGGAATGAGCAGTTCTTC. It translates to CASSLRGQGNEQFF.

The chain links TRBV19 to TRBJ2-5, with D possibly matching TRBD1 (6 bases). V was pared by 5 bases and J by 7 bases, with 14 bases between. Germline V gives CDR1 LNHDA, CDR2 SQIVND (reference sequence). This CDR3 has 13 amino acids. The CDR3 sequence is CASSFLDSRTQYF. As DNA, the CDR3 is TGTGCCAGTAGTTTCTTGGACAGCCGGACCCAGTACTTC. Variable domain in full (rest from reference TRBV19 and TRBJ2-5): DGGITQSPKYLFRKEGQNVTLSCEQNLNHDAMYWYRQDPGQGLRLIYYSQIVNDFQKGDIAEGYSVSREKKESFPLTVTSAQKNPTAFYLCASSFLDSRTQYFGPGTRLLVL.

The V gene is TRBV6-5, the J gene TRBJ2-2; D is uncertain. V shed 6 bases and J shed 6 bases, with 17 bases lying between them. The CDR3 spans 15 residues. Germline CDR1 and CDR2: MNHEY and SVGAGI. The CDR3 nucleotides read TGTGCCAGCAGGACATTAGTTAGTAACGCCGGGGAGCTGTTTTTT. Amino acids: CASRTLVSNAGELFF.

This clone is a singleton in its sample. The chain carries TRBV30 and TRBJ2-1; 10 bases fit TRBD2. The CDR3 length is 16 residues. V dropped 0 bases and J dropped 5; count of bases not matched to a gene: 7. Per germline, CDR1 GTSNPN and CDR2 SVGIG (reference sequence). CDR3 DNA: TGTGCCTGGAGTGTAAGACTAGCGGGTATCGACAATGAGCAGTTCTTC. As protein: CAWSVRLAGIDNEQFF.

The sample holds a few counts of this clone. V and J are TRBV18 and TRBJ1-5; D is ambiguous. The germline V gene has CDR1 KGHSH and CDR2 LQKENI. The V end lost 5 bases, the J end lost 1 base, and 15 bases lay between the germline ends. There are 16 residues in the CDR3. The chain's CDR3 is CASSDQGALSNQPQHF. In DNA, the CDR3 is TGTGCCAGCTCAGACCAAGGAGCTCTCAGCAATCAGCCCCAGCATTTT. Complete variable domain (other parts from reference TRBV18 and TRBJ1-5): NAGVMQNPRHLVRRRGQEARLRCSPMKGHSHVYWYRQLPEEGLKFMVYLQKENIIDESGMPKERFSAEFPKEGPSILRIQQVVRGDSAAYFCASSDQGALSNQPQHFGDGTRLSIL.

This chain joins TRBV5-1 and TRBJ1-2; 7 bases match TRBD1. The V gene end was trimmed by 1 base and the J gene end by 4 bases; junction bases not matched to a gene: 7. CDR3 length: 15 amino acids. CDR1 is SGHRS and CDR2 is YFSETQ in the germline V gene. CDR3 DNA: TGCGCCAGCAGCTTGAGACAGGGTTATCTCTATGGCTACACCTTC. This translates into CASSLRQGYLYGYTF.

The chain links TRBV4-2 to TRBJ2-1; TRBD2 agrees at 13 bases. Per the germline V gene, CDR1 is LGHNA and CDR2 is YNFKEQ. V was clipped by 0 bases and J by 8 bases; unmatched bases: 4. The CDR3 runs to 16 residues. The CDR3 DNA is TGTGCCAGCAGCCAAGAATCCGGACTAGCGGGAGATGAGCAGTTCTTC. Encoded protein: CASSQESGLAGDEQFF.

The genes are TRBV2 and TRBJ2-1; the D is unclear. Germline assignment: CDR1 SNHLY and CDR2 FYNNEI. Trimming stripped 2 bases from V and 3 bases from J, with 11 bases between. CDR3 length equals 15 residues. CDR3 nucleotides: TGTGCCAGCAGTGAACCCCCTGTTATCTACAATGAGCAGTTCTTC. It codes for CASSEPPVIYNEQFF.

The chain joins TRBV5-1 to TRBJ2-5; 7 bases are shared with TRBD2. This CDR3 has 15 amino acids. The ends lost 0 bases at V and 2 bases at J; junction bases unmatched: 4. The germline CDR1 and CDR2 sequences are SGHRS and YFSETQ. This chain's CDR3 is CASSLGSSGQETQYF. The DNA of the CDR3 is TGCGCCAGCAGCTTGGGATCTAGCGGTCAAGAGACCCAGTACTTC.

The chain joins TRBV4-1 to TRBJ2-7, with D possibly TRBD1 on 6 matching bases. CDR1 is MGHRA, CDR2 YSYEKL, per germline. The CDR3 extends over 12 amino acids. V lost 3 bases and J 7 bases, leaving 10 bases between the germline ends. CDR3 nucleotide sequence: TGCGCCAGCAGCCAGACACAGGGAGAGCAGTACTTC. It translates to CASSQTQGEQYF.

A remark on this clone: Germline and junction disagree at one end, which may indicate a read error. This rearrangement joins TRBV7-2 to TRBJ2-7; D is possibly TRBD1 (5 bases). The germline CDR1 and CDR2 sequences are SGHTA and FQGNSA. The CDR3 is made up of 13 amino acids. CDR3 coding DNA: TGTGCCAGCAGCTCATTTACACCAGGGTCCCTTAACTTC. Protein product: CASSSFTPGSLNF.